This TCR beta chain was observed in a study of control samples from healthy donors and cancer patients. The CDR3 sequence is 14 residues long. The protocol was immunoSEQ multiplex PCR, while the TCRdb copy is restricted to in-frame clones and leaves out a portion. The repertoire holds roughly 90,000 clones, approximately 95% seen once, with around 1.4% in the top ten. V and J are TRBV1 and TRBJ1-1; the table's D call, TRBD1, was not checked against the DNA. TRBV1 is a recognized pseudogene. Sequencing was performed on blood. The receptor was derived from a woman between 25 and 40 years old in good health. The CDR3 DNA reads as TGCACCAGCAGCCACCGGACAGAGCACACTGAAGCTTTCTTT. Its protein product is CTSSHRTEHTEAFF.